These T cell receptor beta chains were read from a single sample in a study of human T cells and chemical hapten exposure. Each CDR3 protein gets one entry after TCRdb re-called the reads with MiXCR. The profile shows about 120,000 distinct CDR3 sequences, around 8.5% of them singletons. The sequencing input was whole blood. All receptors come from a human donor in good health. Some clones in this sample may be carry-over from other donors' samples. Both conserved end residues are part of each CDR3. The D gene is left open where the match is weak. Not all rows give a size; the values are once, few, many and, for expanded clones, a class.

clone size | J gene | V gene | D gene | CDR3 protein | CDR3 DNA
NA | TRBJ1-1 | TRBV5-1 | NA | CASSLGQRTEAFF | TGCGCCAGCAGCTTGGGGCAGCGGACTGAAGCTTTCTTT
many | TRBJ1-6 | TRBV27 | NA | CASSLSRPPSSYNSPLHF | TGTGCCAGCAGTTTATCCCGGCCACCGAGCTCCTATAATTCACCCCTCCACTTT
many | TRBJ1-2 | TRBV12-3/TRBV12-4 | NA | CASSGRGSYGYTF | TGTGCCAGCAGTGGGAGGGGGAGCTATGGCTACACCTTC
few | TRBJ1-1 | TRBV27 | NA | CASSFGDEAFF | TGTGCCAGCAGTTTCGGTGATGAAGCTTTCTTT
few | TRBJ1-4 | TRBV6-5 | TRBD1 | CASSRRQGSDEKLFF | TGTGCCAGCAGCCGACGACAGGGTTCGGATGAAAAACTGTTTTTT
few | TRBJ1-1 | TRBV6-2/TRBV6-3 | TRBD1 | CASSRTGLNTEAFF | TGTGCCAGCAGTAGGACAGGCCTGAACACTGAAGCTTTCTTT
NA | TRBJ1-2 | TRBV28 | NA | CASSPQETYGYTF | TGTGCCAGCAGTCCTCAGGAGACCTATGGCTACACCTTC
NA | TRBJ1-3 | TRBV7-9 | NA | CASSPQNTIYF | TGTGCCAGCAGCCCCCAAAACACCATATATTTT
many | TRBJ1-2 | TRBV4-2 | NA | CASSLPGDYGYTF | TGTGCCAGCAGCCTCCCTGGAGACTATGGCTACACCTTC
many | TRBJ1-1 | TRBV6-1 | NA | CASTQDGGKYTEAFF | TGTGCCAGCACCCAGGACGGGGGGAAGTACACTGAAGCTTTCTTT
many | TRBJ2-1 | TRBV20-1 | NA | CSARLGGSAYNEQFF | TGCAGTGCTAGACTTGGCGGCAGCGCTTACAATGAGCAGTTCTTC
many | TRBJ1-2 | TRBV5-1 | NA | CASSLETPYGYTF | TGCGCCAGCAGCTTGGAGACACCCTATGGCTACACCTTC
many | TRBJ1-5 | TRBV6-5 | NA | CASSYSRVSNQPQHF | TGTGCCAGCAGTTACTCGAGGGTCAGCAATCAGCCCCAGCATTTT
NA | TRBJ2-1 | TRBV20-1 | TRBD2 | CSASPGGGSYNEQFF | TGCAGTGCTAGCCCTGGCGGGGGTTCCTACAATGAGCAGTTCTTC
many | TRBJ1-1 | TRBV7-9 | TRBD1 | CASSLEQGRGTEAFF | TGTGCCAGCAGCTTGGAACAGGGGAGGGGCACTGAAGCTTTCTTT
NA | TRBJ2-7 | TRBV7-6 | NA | CASSLGRGSYEQYF | TGTGCCAGCAGCTTAGGTAGGGGATCCTACGAGCAGTACTTC
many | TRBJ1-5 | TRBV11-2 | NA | CASSPDGGSSNQPQHF | TGTGCCAGCAGCCCGGACGGAGGGTCGAGCAATCAGCCCCAGCATTTT
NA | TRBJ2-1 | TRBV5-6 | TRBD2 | CASSLVMRLAGAVNEQFF | TGTGCCAGCAGCTTGGTAATGAGACTAGCGGGGGCCGTAAATGAGCAGTTCTTC
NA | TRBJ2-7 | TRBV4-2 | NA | CASSQKGGASEQYF | TGTGCCAGCAGCCAAAAGGGCGGGGCCTCCGAGCAGTACTTC
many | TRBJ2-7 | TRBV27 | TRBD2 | CASSARDYPSYEQYF | TGTGCCAGCAGTGCCCGGGACTACCCGTCCTACGAGCAGTACTTC
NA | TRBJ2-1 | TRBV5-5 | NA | CASSLFNEQFF | TGTGCCAGCAGCTTGTTCAATGAGCAGTTCTTC
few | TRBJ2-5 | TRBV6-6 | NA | CASSYGQGPQETQYF | TGTGCCAGCAGTTACGGGCAGGGCCCCCAAGAGACCCAGTACTTC
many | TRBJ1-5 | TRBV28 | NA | CASRAVSNQPQHF | TGTGCCAGCAGGGCGGTCAGCAATCAGCCCCAGCATTTT
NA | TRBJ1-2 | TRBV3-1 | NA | CASSQDNMRALAYGYTF | TGTGCCAGCAGCCAAGACAACATGAGGGCCCTGGCCTATGGCTACACCTTC
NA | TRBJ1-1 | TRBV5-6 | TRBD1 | CASSLTWTGKNTEAFF | TGTGCCAGCAGCTTGACTTGGACAGGGAAGAACACTGAAGCTTTCTTT
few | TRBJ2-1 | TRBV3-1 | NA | CASSQEGDEQFF | TGTGCCAGCAGCCAAGAAGGGGATGAGCAGTTCTTC
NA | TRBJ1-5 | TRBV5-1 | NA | CASSFGSGNQPQHF | TGCGCCAGCAGCTTCGGAAGTGGCAATCAGCCCCAGCATTTT
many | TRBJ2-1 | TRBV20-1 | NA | CSARLDSHNEQFF | TGCAGTGCTAGACTGGACAGCCACAATGAGCAGTTCTTC
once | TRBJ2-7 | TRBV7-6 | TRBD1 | CASSGGTGSYEQYF | TGTGCCAGCAGCGGGGGGACAGGATCCTACGAGCAGTACTTC
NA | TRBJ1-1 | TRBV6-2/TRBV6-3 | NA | CASSRNMVITEAFF | TGTGCCAGCAGCCGAAACATGGTTATCACTGAAGCTTTCTTT
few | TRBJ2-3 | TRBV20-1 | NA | CSASQAERTDTQYF | TGCAGTGCTAGTCAGGCAGAGCGCACAGATACGCAGTATTTT
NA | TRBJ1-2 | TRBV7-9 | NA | CASSLAGPRSYGYTF | TGTGCCAGCAGCTTAGCGGGTCCCAGGAGTTATGGCTACACCTTC
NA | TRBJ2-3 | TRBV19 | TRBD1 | CASTRDRGTDTQYF | TGTGCCAGTACCCGAGACAGGGGAACAGATACGCAGTATTTT